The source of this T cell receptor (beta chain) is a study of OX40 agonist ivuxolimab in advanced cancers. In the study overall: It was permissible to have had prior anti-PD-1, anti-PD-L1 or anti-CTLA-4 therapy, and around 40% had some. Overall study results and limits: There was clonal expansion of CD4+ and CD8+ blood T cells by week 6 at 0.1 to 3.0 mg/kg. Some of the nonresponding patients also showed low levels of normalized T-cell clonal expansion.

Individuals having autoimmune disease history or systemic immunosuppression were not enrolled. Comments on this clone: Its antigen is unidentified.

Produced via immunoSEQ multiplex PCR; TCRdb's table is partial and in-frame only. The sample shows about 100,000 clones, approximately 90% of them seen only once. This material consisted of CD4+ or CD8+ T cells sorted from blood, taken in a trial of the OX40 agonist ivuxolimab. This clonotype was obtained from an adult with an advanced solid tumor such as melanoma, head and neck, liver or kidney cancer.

Written as DNA, the CDR3 is TGTGCCAGCAGTTTCACAAGGGGGGATACGCAGTATTTT. Encoded protein: CASSFTRGDTQYF. The V and J genes are TRBV27 and TRBJ2-3, with a possible D match to TRBD1 (6 bases). The V and J ends lost 3 bases and 6 bases respectively, with 10 bases between them. This CDR3 has 13 amino acids. CDR1 is MNHEY and CDR2 is SMNVEV in the germline V gene (reference sequence).